A single sample gave rise to the 2 T cell receptor beta chains below, sequenced in a study of glioma-infiltrating T cells after dendritic cell vaccination. The protocol was immunoSEQ multiplex PCR, while the TCRdb copy is restricted to in-frame clones and leaves out a portion. The table shows around 62,000 clones, with approximately 85% occurring only once. This specimen was blood, taken before dendritic cell vaccination. These receptors were obtained from a human donor with glioblastoma.

This chain uses TRBV4-2 with TRBJ2-1; 10 bases are shared with TRBD2. With 3 bases clipped from V and 7 bases from J, the junction kept 3 bases outside the gene matches. The CDR3 totals 14 residues. Germline V gives CDR1 LGHNA, CDR2 YNFKEQ. The CDR3 DNA sequence: TGTGCCAGCAGCCAGAAGCGGGGGGGGAATGAGCAGTTCTTC. Translation gives CASSQKRGGNEQFF.

The chain is built from TRBV19 and TRBJ1-1, with D tentatively TRBD1 (6 bases). CDR3 size: 15 residues. Looked up from germline, CDR1 is LNHDA and CDR2 is SQIVND (reference sequence). V lost 5 bases and J lost 5, with 18 bases in between. CDR3 residues: CASSAKNRVGTEAFF. CDR3 bases: TGTGCCAGTAGTGCGAAAAACAGGGTTGGAACTGAAGCTTTCTTT.